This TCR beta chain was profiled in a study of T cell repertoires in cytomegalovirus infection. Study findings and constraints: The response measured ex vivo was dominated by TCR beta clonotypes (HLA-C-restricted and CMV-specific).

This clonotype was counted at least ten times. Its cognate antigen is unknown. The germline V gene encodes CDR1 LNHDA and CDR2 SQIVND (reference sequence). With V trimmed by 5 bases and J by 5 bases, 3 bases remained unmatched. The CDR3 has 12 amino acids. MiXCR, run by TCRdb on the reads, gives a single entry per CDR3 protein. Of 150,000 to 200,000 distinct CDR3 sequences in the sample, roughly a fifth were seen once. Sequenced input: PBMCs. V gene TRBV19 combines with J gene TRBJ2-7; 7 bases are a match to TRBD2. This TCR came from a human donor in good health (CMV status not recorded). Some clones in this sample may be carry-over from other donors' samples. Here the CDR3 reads CASSRTSDEQYF. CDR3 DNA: TGTGCCAGTAGTCGGACTAGTGACGAGCAGTACTTC. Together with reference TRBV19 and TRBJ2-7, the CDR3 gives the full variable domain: DGGITQSPKYLFRKEGQNVTLSCEQNLNHDAMYWYRQDPGQGLRLIYYSQIVNDFQKGDIAEGYSVSREKKESFPLTVTSAQKNPTAFYLCASSRTSDEQYFGPGTRLTVT.